The rows below give T cell receptor beta chains drawn from one sample of a study of CD8 T cells in ankylosing spondylitis. From the 5' RACE reads, TCRdb called clonotypes with MiXCR, one entry per CDR3 protein. The table has about 220,000 distinct CDR3 sequences, 15% to 20% seen once. The sample consisted of blood, either unsorted or a sorted T cell fraction (not recorded which). These receptor sequences come from a male donor with ankylosing spondylitis. Both conserved end residues are part of each CDR3. The D gene is left open where the match is weak. Size is omitted from some rows. Given values are once, few, many or a class for expanded clones.

CDR3 protein: CASSFSAGGLLDTQYF
CDR3 DNA: TGTGCCAGCAGCTTTTCGGCGGGGGGCCTTTTGGATACGCAGTATTTT
clone size: .
J gene: TRBJ2-3
D gene: TRBD2
V gene: TRBV7-2

CDR3 protein: CASSLVQSYYNEQFF
CDR3 DNA: TGTGCCAGCAGCTTAGTGCAGTCTTACTACAATGAGCAGTTCTTC
clone size: .
J gene: TRBJ2-1
D gene: .
V gene: TRBV11-2

CDR3 protein: CSASPANQETQYF
CDR3 DNA: TGCAGTGCTAGTCCGGCAAATCAAGAGACCCAGTACTTC
clone size: once
J gene: TRBJ2-5
D gene: .
V gene: TRBV20-1

CDR3 protein: CASSPGTSEVDEQYF
CDR3 DNA: TGCGCCAGCAGCCCCGGGACTAGCGAGGTCGACGAGCAGTACTTC
clone size: many
J gene: TRBJ2-7
D gene: TRBD2
V gene: TRBV4-1

CDR3 protein: CASSYSNTYNYGYTF
CDR3 DNA: TGTGCCAGCAGTTACTCGAATACGTATAACTATGGCTACACCTTC
clone size: .
J gene: TRBJ1-2
D gene: .
V gene: TRBV6-5

CDR3 protein: CASSFGTSGQWGTQYF
CDR3 DNA: TGTGCCAGCAGCTTCGGGACTAGCGGGCAGTGGGGGACCCAGTACTTC
clone size: .
J gene: TRBJ2-5
D gene: TRBD2
V gene: TRBV5-6

CDR3 protein: CASSFGSATNEKLFF
CDR3 DNA: TGTGCCAGCAGTTTTGGAAGCGCAACTAATGAAAAACTGTTTTTT
clone size: few
J gene: TRBJ1-4
D gene: .
V gene: TRBV2

CDR3 protein: CASSLQGPGDNSPLHF
CDR3 DNA: TGCGCCAGCAGCTTGCAAGGGCCAGGGGATAATTCACCCCTCCACTTT
clone size: many
J gene: TRBJ1-6
D gene: .
V gene: TRBV5-1

CDR3 protein: CASSPRTSGSWNEQFF
CDR3 DNA: TGTGCCAGCAGCCCGAGGACTAGCGGGAGTTGGAATGAGCAGTTCTTC
clone size: few
J gene: TRBJ2-1
D gene: TRBD2
V gene: TRBV13

CDR3 protein: CSAPPPGYTEAFF
CDR3 DNA: TGCAGTGCCCCCCCCCCAGGTTACACTGAAGCTTTCTTT
clone size: .
J gene: TRBJ1-1
D gene: .
V gene: TRBV20-1

CDR3 protein: CASSSTGPYGYTF
CDR3 DNA: TGTGCCAGCAGTTCGACAGGGCCCTATGGCTACACCTTC
clone size: .
J gene: TRBJ1-2
D gene: TRBD1
V gene: TRBV27

CDR3 protein: CASSLAVFSEQYF
CDR3 DNA: TGTGCCAGCAGCTTAGCGGTCTTTTCCGAGCAGTACTTC
clone size: many
J gene: TRBJ2-7
D gene: .
V gene: TRBV7-9

CDR3 protein: CASSQGGDYNSPLHF
CDR3 DNA: TGCGCCAGCAGCCAAGGGGGGGACTATAATTCACCCCTCCACTTT
clone size: .
J gene: TRBJ1-6
D gene: .
V gene: TRBV4-3

CDR3 protein: CASSPRGERGHYGYTF
CDR3 DNA: TGTGCCAGCAGCCCCCGTGGGGAGCGCGGCCATTATGGCTACACCTTC
clone size: few
J gene: TRBJ1-2
D gene: .
V gene: TRBV3-1

CDR3 protein: CASSRPGANVLTF
CDR3 DNA: TGTGCCAGCAGTCGCCCAGGGGCCAACGTCCTGACTTTC
clone size: .
J gene: TRBJ2-6
D gene: .
V gene: TRBV11-2

CDR3 protein: CASSPPFVGANTEAFF
CDR3 DNA: TGTGCCAGCAGCCCCCCGTTTGTGGGGGCAAATACTGAAGCTTTCTTT
clone size: many
J gene: TRBJ1-1
D gene: .
V gene: TRBV11-2

CDR3 protein: CASSPQGAHGYTF
CDR3 DNA: TGCGCCAGCAGTCCACAGGGAGCTCATGGCTACACCTTC
clone size: .
J gene: TRBJ1-2
D gene: .
V gene: TRBV4-1

CDR3 protein: CACQGRTGELFF
CDR3 DNA: TGTGCCTGCCAGGGAAGGACCGGGGAGCTGTTTTTT
clone size: .
J gene: TRBJ2-2
D gene: .
V gene: TRBV30

CDR3 protein: CASSQGHLYGYTF
CDR3 DNA: TGTGCCAGCAGCCAAGGGCATCTCTATGGCTACACCTTC
clone size: .
J gene: TRBJ1-2
D gene: .
V gene: TRBV5-5

CDR3 protein: CASRDFSNQPQHF
CDR3 DNA: TGTGCCAGCAGAGATTTTAGCAATCAGCCCCAGCATTTT
clone size: few
J gene: TRBJ1-5
D gene: .
V gene: TRBV6-2/TRBV6-3

CDR3 protein: CASSFGSTNTEAFF
CDR3 DNA: TGTGCCAGCAGCTTTGGGAGCACGAACACTGAAGCTTTCTTT
clone size: few
J gene: TRBJ1-1
D gene: .
V gene: TRBV7-9

CDR3 protein: CASSNSGGGTYEQYF
CDR3 DNA: TGTGCCAGCAGTAATAGCGGGGGAGGGACCTACGAGCAGTACTTC
clone size: .
J gene: TRBJ2-7
D gene: TRBD2
V gene: TRBV13

CDR3 protein: CASSPTSGGADTQYF
CDR3 DNA: TGTGCCAGCAGCCCCACTAGCGGGGGGGCAGATACGCAGTATTTT
clone size: many
J gene: TRBJ2-3
D gene: TRBD2
V gene: TRBV3-1

CDR3 protein: CASSSGTLGLEQYF
CDR3 DNA: TGTGCCAGCAGCTCCGGGACCCTGGGGCTCGAGCAGTACTTC
clone size: .
J gene: TRBJ2-7
D gene: .
V gene: TRBV5-8

CDR3 protein: CASSYFPAGGETQYF
CDR3 DNA: TGTGCCAGCAGTTACTTCCCAGCGGGAGGAGAGACCCAGTACTTC
clone size: .
J gene: TRBJ2-5
D gene: TRBD2
V gene: TRBV6-2/TRBV6-3

CDR3 protein: CSVRGTGGTDTQYF
CDR3 DNA: TGCAGCGTTCGCGGGACAGGAGGTACAGATACGCAGTATTTT
clone size: few
J gene: TRBJ2-3
D gene: TRBD1
V gene: TRBV29-1

CDR3 protein: CSAHEWVQETQYF
CDR3 DNA: TGCAGTGCTCACGAGTGGGTACAAGAGACCCAGTACTTC
clone size: .
J gene: TRBJ2-5
D gene: .
V gene: TRBV20-1

CDR3 protein: CASSFPQVRRTEAFF
CDR3 DNA: TGTGCCAGCAGTTTCCCCCAGGTTAGGAGGACTGAAGCTTTCTTT
clone size: many
J gene: TRBJ1-1
D gene: .
V gene: TRBV12-3/TRBV12-4

CDR3 protein: CATSDWGTGAETQYF
CDR3 DNA: TGTGCCACCAGTGATTGGGGGACAGGAGCAGAGACCCAGTACTTC
clone size: .
J gene: TRBJ2-5
D gene: TRBD1
V gene: TRBV24-1

CDR3 protein: CASSSDGANYGYTF
CDR3 DNA: TGCGCCAGCAGCTCGGACGGGGCCAACTATGGCTACACCTTC
clone size: few
J gene: TRBJ1-2
D gene: .
V gene: TRBV5-1

CDR3 protein: CSPFEGGETQYF
CDR3 DNA: TGCAGTCCGTTTGAGGGGGGAGAGACCCAGTACTTC
clone size: .
J gene: TRBJ2-5
D gene: .
V gene: TRBV20-1

CDR3 protein: CASSLAISTGELFF
CDR3 DNA: TGCGCCAGCAGCTTGGCCATCAGCACCGGGGAGCTGTTTTTT
clone size: few
J gene: TRBJ2-2
D gene: .
V gene: TRBV5-1

CDR3 protein: CASSPSTGSLADTQYF
CDR3 DNA: TGCGCCAGCAGCCCAAGTACAGGGAGTTTGGCAGATACGCAGTATTTT
clone size: few
J gene: TRBJ2-3
D gene: .
V gene: TRBV4-1

CDR3 protein: CASSLAQANYGYTF
CDR3 DNA: TGCGCCAGCAGCTTGGCGCAAGCTAACTATGGCTACACCTTC
clone size: .
J gene: TRBJ1-2
D gene: .
V gene: TRBV5-1

CDR3 protein: CSAIGWGGSNQPQHF
CDR3 DNA: TGCAGTGCTATCGGCTGGGGCGGGAGCAATCAGCCCCAGCATTTT
clone size: few
J gene: TRBJ1-5
D gene: .
V gene: TRBV20-1

CDR3 protein: CASSRRDPRSHTTTNEKLFF
CDR3 DNA: TGTGCCAGCAGTCGCCGGGATCCCAGGAGTCACACAACAACTAATGAAAAACTGTTTTTT
clone size: .
J gene: TRBJ1-4
D gene: .
V gene: TRBV7-7

CDR3 protein: CASSSGPDGGDTQYF
CDR3 DNA: TGTGCCAGCAGCTCGGGTCCAGACGGAGGAGATACGCAGTATTTT
clone size: .
J gene: TRBJ2-3
D gene: .
V gene: TRBV7-9

CDR3 protein: CASSPTSAGELFF
CDR3 DNA: TGTGCCAGCAGCCCGACTAGCGCCGGGGAGCTGTTTTTT
clone size: few
J gene: TRBJ2-2
D gene: TRBD2
V gene: TRBV12-3/TRBV12-4

CDR3 protein: CASSRAGREETQYF
CDR3 DNA: TGTGCCAGCAGCCGTGCGGGGAGAGAAGAGACCCAGTACTTC
clone size: few
J gene: TRBJ2-5
D gene: .
V gene: TRBV7-9

CDR3 protein: CATSRDAQGEDEQYF
CDR3 DNA: TGTGCCACCAGCAGAGATGCACAGGGTGAGGACGAGCAGTACTTC
clone size: .
J gene: TRBJ2-7
D gene: .
V gene: TRBV15

CDR3 protein: CASSLVTRMQFF
CDR3 DNA: TGTGCCAGCAGCTTAGTTACCAGAATGCAGTTCTTC
clone size: .
J gene: TRBJ2-1
D gene: .
V gene: TRBV11-3

CDR3 protein: CASSLSAIPLDEQFF
CDR3 DNA: TGTGCCAGCAGTTTATCCGCAATACCCCTCGATGAGCAGTTCTTC
clone size: few
J gene: TRBJ2-1
D gene: .
V gene: TRBV27